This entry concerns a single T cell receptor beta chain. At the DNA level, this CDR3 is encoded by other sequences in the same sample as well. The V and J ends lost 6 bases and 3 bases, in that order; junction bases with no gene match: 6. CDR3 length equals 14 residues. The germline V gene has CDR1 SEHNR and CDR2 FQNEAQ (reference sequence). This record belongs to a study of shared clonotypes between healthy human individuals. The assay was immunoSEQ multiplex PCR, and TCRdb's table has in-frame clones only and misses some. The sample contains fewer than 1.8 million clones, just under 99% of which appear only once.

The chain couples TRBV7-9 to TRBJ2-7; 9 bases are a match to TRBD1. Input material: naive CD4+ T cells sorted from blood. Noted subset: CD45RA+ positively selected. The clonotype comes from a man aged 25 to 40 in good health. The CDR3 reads CASSSPGQGYEQYF. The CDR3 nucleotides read TGTGCCAGCAGTTCCCCGGGACAGGGCTACGAGCAGTACTTC.